One sample yielded the 20 T cell receptor beta chains listed below, sequenced in a study of cytomegalovirus exposure and HLA in healthy donors. With 60 Vbeta and 13 Jbeta primers, the PCR was carried out. Sequencing used immunoSEQ multiplex PCR; TCRdb keeps in-frame clones, though not all of them. The sample holds about 190,000 clones. The specimen was PBMCs. The receptors come from a woman in her twenties or thirties in good health and CMV-seropositive.

The CDR3 bases are TGCGCCAGCAGCTTTATCCGAGCGGGGAGCACAGATACGCAGTATTTT. Its translation: CASSFIRAGSTDTQYF. The chain is built from TRBV5-1 and TRBJ2-3; 7 positions agree with TRBD2. CDR1 and CDR2 from the germline V gene are SGHRS and YFSETQ. The CDR3 sequence is 16 residues long. Trimming removed 2 bases from V and 0 bases from J; junction bases left unmatched: 6.

This chain connects TRBV4-3 to TRBJ1-5, with 7 bases matching TRBD1. This CDR3 has 15 residues. Germline-derived CDR1 and CDR2 are LGHNA and YSLEER. The V and J ends lost 2 bases and 7 bases, in that order; junction bases with no gene match: 8. CDR3: CASSQTTGVVQPQHF. CDR3 DNA: TGCGCCAGCAGCCAAACTACAGGGGTTGTACAGCCCCAGCATTTT.

The chain couples TRBV7-2 to TRBJ2-1; a weak D match, TRBD1 (6 bases). Trimming left V 4 bases short and J 6 bases short, with 13 bases between. Germline V CDR1 and CDR2: SGHTA, FQGNSA. This CDR3 spans 14 amino acids. The CDR3 protein is CASSWDIISNEQFF. Here the CDR3 DNA reads TGTGCCAGCAGCTGGGACATAATATCCAATGAGCAGTTCTTC.

Details on this clone: At one end, the junction sequence differs from germline, possibly due to a read error. Other nucleotide sequences from this sample produce the same CDR3. V usage is TRBV5-1 and J usage is TRBJ2-1; 7 nucleotides line up with TRBD1. Germline-derived CDR1 and CDR2 are SGHRS and YFSETQ. CDR3 length equals 15 residues. DNA for the CDR3: TGCGCCAGTAGCTACCCGGGACAGCTTTACAATGAGCAGTTCTTC. It is translated as CASSYPGQLYNEQFF.

With regard to this clone: The junction departs from germline at one end; a sequencing error may be responsible. J is TRBJ1-4 and V is TRBV20-1; 10 bases fit TRBD1. This CDR3 is built from 11 residues. Germline loops: CDR1 DFQATT, CDR2 SNEGSKA (reference sequence). The DNA of the CDR3 is TGCAGTGCTAGGGTTGCGGGACAGGGGATTTTT. This gives the protein CSARVAGQGIF.

The V call is TRBV30, the J call TRBJ2-1; the D gene is possibly TRBD2 (5 bases). Trimming took 3 bases from V and 6 from J, leaving 9 bases between them. The CDR3 contains 12 residues. Germline V gives CDR1 GTSNPN, CDR2 SVGIG (reference sequence). The CDR3 sequence: CAWSGVFNEQFF. CDR3 sequence (DNA): TGTGCCTGGAGCGGGGTCTTCAATGAGCAGTTCTTC.

The chain couples TRBV27 to TRBJ1-2, with 7 bases fitting TRBD1. The CDR3 extends over 14 amino acids. The junction had 12 bases not matched to a gene; V was cut back by 7 bases and J by 7 bases. Germline V lookup: CDR1 MNHEY, CDR2 SMNVEV (reference sequence). CDR3 loop: CASKTTGWSSGYTF. DNA of the CDR3: TGTGCCAGCAAAACGACAGGGTGGTCTTCTGGCTACACCTTC.

The chain links TRBV28 to TRBJ2-2; 7 bases match TRBD1. Trimming at V came to 5 bases and at J to 0 bases, leaving 6 bases not matched to a gene. There are 16 residues in the CDR3. Germline V lookup: CDR1 MDHEN, CDR2 SYDVKM. The CDR3 sequence is CASSTTQGANTGELFF. The CDR3, as DNA: TGTGCCAGCAGTACCACGCAGGGGGCGAACACCGGGGAGCTGTTTTTT.

This chain links TRBV11-2 with TRBJ1-3; D call uncertain. This CDR3 contains 13 residues. The V end lost 2 bases, the J end lost 4 bases, and 6 bases lay between the germline ends. The germline V gene encodes CDR1 SGHAT and CDR2 FQNNGV. The CDR3 sequence: CASSLRLGNTIYF. CDR3 DNA sequence: TGTGCCAGCAGCTTACGGTTGGGAAACACCATATATTTT.

This chain uses TRBV4-3 with TRBJ2-2; 10 positions agree with TRBD2. This CDR3 is 18 amino acids long. From germline, CDR1 is LGHNA and CDR2 YSLEER. V lost 1 base and J lost 4; bases outside the gene matches: 9. DNA for the CDR3: TGCGCCAGCAGCCAAGTATCACTAGCGGGAATCGGCACCGGGGAGCTGTTTTTT. It specifies CASSQVSLAGIGTGELFF.

The chain combines TRBV6-1 with TRBJ1-6; 12 bases match TRBD1. The CDR3 runs to 16 residues. The germline gives CDR1 MNHNS, CDR2 SASEGT. Trimming took 3 bases from V and 10 from J; bases not matched to a gene: 7. Here the CDR3 reads CASSEETGTGGSPLHF. Written as DNA, the CDR3 is TGTGCCAGCAGTGAGGAGACCGGGACAGGGGGCTCACCCCTCCACTTT.

The chain joins TRBV2 to TRBJ2-5; 12 bases align to TRBD2. Germline assignment: CDR1 SNHLY and CDR2 FYNNEI. The CDR3 contains 14 residues. J lost 4 bases, V lost 5 bases, and 2 bases had no gene match. CDR3 DNA: TGTGCCAGCAGTACGGGACTAGCGGGAGAGACCCAGTACTTC. It translates to CASSTGLAGETQYF.

The chain links TRBV5-1 to TRBJ2-7, with 11 nucleotides matching TRBD2. CDR1 is SGHRS and CDR2 is YFSETQ in the germline V gene. V lost 0 bases, J lost 6 bases, and 5 bases stayed unmatched. This CDR3 has 15 amino acids. CDR3 amino acids: CASSLVGTSGPEQYF. The CDR3 coding sequence is TGCGCCAGCAGCTTGGTCGGGACTAGCGGCCCCGAGCAGTACTTC.

The chain joins TRBV9 to TRBJ2-7, with D possibly matching TRBD2 (5 bases). The CDR3 is 14 amino acids. Germline CDR1 is SGDLS and CDR2 is YYNGEE. V gave up 3 bases and J gave up 1 base, with 11 bases separating them. Here the CDR3 DNA reads TGTGCCAGCAGCGCAGGACTGGGATCCTACGAGCAGTACTTC. As protein: CASSAGLGSYEQYF.

The rearrangement uses TRBV5-1 and TRBJ2-7; TRBD1 matches at 9 bases. Trimming cost V 0 bases and J 3 bases; bases outside gene matches: 7. The germline CDR1 and CDR2 sequences are SGHRS and YFSETQ. The CDR3 loop spans 16 amino acids. The CDR3 here is CASSLGGTGILYEQYF. In DNA, the CDR3 is TGCGCCAGCAGCTTGGGGGGGACAGGGATCCTCTACGAGCAGTACTTC. The complete variable domain, with remaining parts taken from reference TRBV5-1 and TRBJ2-7, reads KAGVTQTPRYLIKTRGQQVTLSCSPISGHRSVSWYQQTPGQGLQFLFEYFSETQRNKGNFPGRFSGRQFSNSRSEMNVSTLELGDSALYLCASSLGGTGILYEQYFGPGTRLTVT.

This chain joins TRBV9 and TRBJ2-6, with 7 nucleotides matching TRBD2. From germline, CDR1 is SGDLS and CDR2 YYNGEE. The CDR3 covers 16 residues. The J segment lost 2 bases and the V segment lost 7 bases, leaving 9 bases of the junction unmatched. The CDR3 sequence is CASQNGEGAGANVLTF. The CDR3 nucleotides are TGTGCCAGCCAGAACGGGGAGGGTGCTGGGGCCAACGTCCTGACTTTC.

V and J are TRBV18 and TRBJ2-3; perhaps TRBD1 as D (6 bases). Germline CDR1 reads KGHSH; CDR2 reads LQKENI. The ends were cut back, 3 bases at V and 2 bases at J, with 9 bases in the middle. The CDR3 totals 14 residues. DNA of the CDR3: TGTGCCAGCTCACCGGGACACGACACAGATACGCAGTATTTT. Translating gives CASSPGHDTDTQYF. The full variable domain, rest sourced from reference TRBV18 and TRBJ2-3, is NAGVMQNPRHLVRRRGQEARLRCSPMKGHSHVYWYRQLPEEGLKFMVYLQKENIIDESGMPKERFSAEFPKEGPSILRIQQVVRGDSAAYFCASSPGHDTDTQYFGPGTRLTVL.

The chain combines TRBV5-1 with TRBJ1-1; D not resolved. V lost 2 bases, J lost 6 bases, and 11 bases lay in between. This CDR3 contains 13 residues. Germline V lookup: CDR1 SGHRS, CDR2 YFSETQ. CDR3 in amino acids: CASSFTEGAEAFF. In DNA form, the CDR3 reads TGCGCCAGCAGCTTTACAGAGGGCGCTGAAGCTTTCTTT.

The rearrangement uses TRBV5-4 and TRBJ2-2, with TRBD2 identical over 10 bases. Germline loops: CDR1 SGHNT, CDR2 YYREEE (reference sequence). V was clipped by 2 bases and J by 4 bases; unmatched bases: 8. CDR3 length: 17 residues. CDR3 loop: CASSFPGWTSGTGELFF. The CDR3 DNA sequence: TGTGCCAGCAGCTTTCCAGGCTGGACTAGCGGCACCGGGGAGCTGTTTTTT.

The chain uses TRBV10-3 and TRBJ2-3; tentatively, D is TRBD1 (6 bases). V lost 4 bases and J lost 1, with 15 bases in between. CDR1 is ENHRY and CDR2 is SYGVKD in the germline V gene. The CDR3 covers 16 residues. The CDR3 region is CAISGAYRDRTDTQYF. The CDR3 DNA is TGTGCCATCAGTGGGGCCTACAGGGACCGCACAGATACGCAGTATTTT.